This TCR beta chain was identified during a study of T cells after yellow fever vaccination. A single record per CDR3 protein comes from TCRdb applying MiXCR to the 5' RACE reads. The table includes a few hundred thousand distinct CDR3 sequences, around 4.9% detected once. Per germline, CDR1 SNHLY and CDR2 FYNNEI. V lost 11 bases and J lost 0; bases outside the gene matches: 2. The CDR3 runs to 14 residues. The sample holds a few counts of this clonotype. The chain employs TRBV2 and TRBJ2-6, with TRBD1 matching 9 bases. The TCR sequence derives from a man between 18 and 35 years old who received the YFV17D yellow fever vaccine. Sequenced here: CD4+ T cells sorted from PBMCs, sampled on the day of the yellow fever booster vaccination. CDR3 sequence reads: CADRGSSGANVLTF. The CDR3 DNA is TGTGCCGACAGGGGGAGCTCTGGGGCCAACGTCCTGACTTTC.